This T cell receptor beta chain was sequenced for a study of Graves' ophthalmopathy and Graves' hyperthyroidism. For repertoire sequencing, the TCR beta CDR3 regions were amplified from RNA transcripts. HTBI primers were employed in first-round RT-PCR, then a second-round multiplex PCR followed. TCRdb re-called the multiplex PCR reads with MiXCR, one entry per CDR3 protein. Among 150,000 to 200,000 distinct CDR3 sequences listed, less than 45% were seen once. In its sample, this clonotype was seen many times. The V gene's germline CDR1 is MNHEY and CDR2 SVGAGI. V lost 5 bases and J lost 7, with 6 bases in between. The CDR3 totals 11 residues.

The rearrangement uses TRBV6-5 and TRBJ1-5, with a possible D match to TRBD1 (6 bases). The source material was peripheral blood. This TCR was recovered from a woman aged 35 to 49 with Graves' ophthalmopathy. CDR3: CASSQGQPQHF. Written as DNA, the CDR3 is TGTGCCAGCAGTCAGGGGCAGCCCCAGCATTTT.